These T cell receptor beta chains were read from a single sample in a study of blood T cell repertoires in COVID-19. TCRdb keeps only in-frame clones here, not all; method: immunoSEQ multiplex PCR. The repertoire holds about 240,000 clones, with 86% as singletons. The sample taken for sequencing was peripheral blood. The receptors here all came from a man aged 60 to 75 with acute or convalescent COVID-19. Both conserved end residues are part of each CDR3. A D gene is named only where the DNA matches it firmly. Clone size appears in some rows only: once, few, many, or a class for an expanded clone.

V	size	J	D	CDR3	DNA
TRBV19	.	TRBJ1-6	.	CASSIDLWTDSPLHF	TGTGCCAGTAGTATAGATCTATGGACAGACTCACCCCTCCACTTT
TRBV19	.	TRBJ2-3	.	CASSIGTGTDTQYF	TGTGCCAGTAGTATAGGAACAGGCACAGATACGCAGTATTTT
TRBV5-4	.	TRBJ1-2	TRBD1	CASSLTGQGPYGYTF	TGTGCCAGCAGCTTGACGGGACAGGGGCCCTATGGCTACACCTTC
TRBV4-3	few	TRBJ2-1	TRBD1	CASSQDQGAVNEQFF	TGCGCCAGCAGCCAAGATCAGGGGGCGGTTAATGAGCAGTTCTTC
TRBV19	.	TRBJ1-2	.	CASSIHEGEVLIYGYTF	TGTGCCAGTAGTATCCACGAGGGAGAGGTTCTCATCTATGGCTACACCTTC
TRBV5-6	few	TRBJ1-5	.	CASTFGGEGPQHF	TGTGCCAGCACCTTCGGGGGGGAGGGGCCCCAGCATTTT
TRBV11-3	.	TRBJ1-4	TRBD1	CASTLGGTGSEKLFF	TGTGCCAGCACCCTAGGGGGGACAGGCTCGGAAAAACTGTTTTTT
TRBV2	.	TRBJ2-5	.	CASSARLRTVEQETQYF	TGTGCCAGCAGTGCTCGCCTACGGACAGTAGAACAAGAGACCCAGTACTTC
TRBV9	.	TRBJ1-6	TRBD1	CASSAAGTGGSPLHF	TGTGCCAGCAGCGCGGCGGGGACAGGCGGTTCACCCCTCCACTTT
TRBV18	.	TRBJ1-5	TRBD1	CASSPQPQGQGQPQHF	TGTGCCAGCTCACCACAGCCACAGGGGCAAGGACAGCCCCAGCATTTT
TRBV5-5	.	TRBJ2-7	TRBD2	CASSYTSASVHEQYF	TGTGCCAGCAGCTATACTAGCGCTTCAGTTCACGAGCAGTACTTC
TRBV7-9	.	TRBJ2-1	.	CASSYGLDYNEQFF	TGTGCCAGCAGCTACGGACTGGATTACAATGAGCAGTTCTTC
TRBV9	.	TRBJ2-7	TRBD2	CASSAGRQAASEQYF	TGTGCCAGCAGCGCCGGGAGGCAGGCGGCGTCGGAGCAGTACTTC
TRBV24-1	.	TRBJ1-1	TRBD1	CATSATDREYTEAFF	TGTGCCACCAGTGCTACGGACAGGGAGTACACTGAAGCTTTCTTT
TRBV6-5	.	TRBJ2-7	TRBD2	CASSYSRGAPGGQYF	TGTGCCAGCAGTTACTCGCGGGGGGCCCCGGGGGGGCAGTACTTC
TRBV19	.	TRBJ1-5	TRBD1	CASSFQGAQPQHF	TGTGCCAGTAGTTTCCAGGGGGCTCAGCCCCAGCATTTT
TRBV2	.	TRBJ2-1	.	CASSEQAGATYNEQFF	TGTGCCAGCAGTGAACAGGCGGGGGCTACCTACAATGAGCAGTTCTTC
TRBV7-9	.	TRBJ2-7	.	CASSLSGEVTEQYF	TGTGCCAGCAGCTTATCGGGTGAAGTAACCGAGCAGTACTTC
TRBV20-1	.	TRBJ2-7	.	CSTQTSYEQYF	TGCAGTACCCAGACTAGCTACGAGCAGTACTTC
TRBV30	.	TRBJ1-1	TRBD1	CAWNTLRGTTEAFF	TGTGCCTGGAATACCCTCAGGGGGACCACTGAAGCTTTCTTT
TRBV9	.	TRBJ1-4	.	CASSVWAGANEKLFF	TGTGCCAGCAGCGTTTGGGCGGGGGCTAATGAAAAACTGTTTTTT
TRBV3-1/TRBV3-2	.	TRBJ2-1	TRBD2	CASSQDVSGSGEQFF	TGTGCCAGCAGCCAAGATGTTAGCGGGAGTGGTGAGCAGTTCTTC
TRBV28	.	TRBJ1-6	TRBD1	CASSLPGQGTYNSPLHF	TGTGCCAGCAGCCTACCCGGACAGGGCACCTATAATTCACCCCTCCACTTT
TRBV29-1	.	TRBJ1-2	.	CSVEDRGRRGYGYTF	TGCAGCGTTGAAGATCGAGGCAGGAGGGGCTATGGCTACACCTTC
TRBV29-1	once	TRBJ2-7	TRBD1	CSVGDSGSYEQYF	TGCAGCGTTGGGGACAGTGGGTCCTACGAGCAGTACTTC
TRBV19	.	TRBJ2-3	TRBD1	CASTGDRTGEVGQYF	TGTGCCAGTACGGGGGACAGGACGGGTGAGGTCGGGCAGTATTTT
TRBV28	.	TRBJ2-1	TRBD2	CASSSPRGGGSYNEQFF	TGTGCCAGCAGTTCCCCACGCGGGGGGGGCTCCTACAATGAGCAGTTCTTC
TRBV6-1	few	TRBJ1-1	.	CASSEVAGSTEAFF	TGTGCCAGCAGTGAAGTGGCAGGATCCACTGAAGCTTTCTTT